Sequencing of this T cell receptor (beta chain) was carried out in a study of blood T cell repertoires in COVID-19. J gave up 1 base and V 4 bases, and 16 bases lay outside the gene matches. Germline V CDR1 and CDR2: SGHKS, YYEKEE (reference sequence). CDR3 length: 18 residues. Sequenced by immunoSEQ multiplex PCR; TCRdb stores in-frame clones only, minus some. The sample lists 200,000 to 300,000 clones; 70% to 90% were seen once. The sequence was collected from a woman in her 30s who had recovered from COVID-19. This chain links TRBV5-5 with TRBJ2-5; TRBD2 agrees at 7 bases. The material sequenced was peripheral blood. The CDR3 coding sequence is TGTGCCAGCAGCCCGGGGACTATCCAAACCACGATCCAAGAGACCCAGTACTTC. Protein product: CASSPGTIQTTIQETQYF.